This T cell receptor beta chain came from a study of cytomegalovirus exposure and HLA in healthy donors (dated by TCRdb to 2016 to 2017). The study in broad terms: An earlier analysis of some 600 of the donors reported 250 to 300 Gb of sequence data and some 110 million unique TCR beta sequences obtained from about 200 million T cells. An early release that covered around 590 HLA-typed donors contained approximately 300 gigabases of sequencing data and tens of millions of unique TCR sequences. Of the roughly 430 genotyped donors, approximately 82% fell in the genetic ancestry cluster associated with self-reported Caucasian donors. The aim of the study was to test whether cataloging public T cell receptors could identify signatures of past pathogen exposure. The T cell repertoires of 550 to 850 subjects were profiled by immunosequencing and related to cytomegalovirus serostatus. Besides the first cohort of 500 to 700 subjects, a separate validation cohort made up of 120 different subjects was used. To predict cytomegalovirus infection status, the study brought together high-throughput TCR immunosequencing, statistical association of individual TCRs with disease status, and machine learning. A later analysis re-analyzed previously published TCR beta repertoires from about 600 donors and added high-resolution HLA genotyping to study TCR occurrence patterns. The later analysis used no new phenotypic data to find candidate immune exposures, relying instead on TCR beta sequences and their occurrence across donors. In an earlier analysis of roughly 540 of the donors, high-throughput TCR beta sequencing was used to judge whether each TCR beta V gene segment behaved as functional or pseudogenic. Donor age, sex, ethnicity and CMV serostatus were collected together with the repertoire data. A later genetic analysis took genome-wide SNP genotypes for about 65% of the 666 donors and used that subset as a discovery cohort. All discovery cohort repertoires had been generated on a single sequencing platform. HLA typing included class I and class II loci at four-digit resolution. Typing coverage differed by locus: A, B, C, DRB1 and DQB1 were typed in about 629-630 donors, DQA1 in around 500, DPA1 in approximately 600, and DPB1 in just under 480. Roughly five DR-DQ haplotypes were handled as single units for association and clustering, since linkage in the cohort was strong. Among around 400 genotyped donors of the cohort, an average of roughly 230,000 unique TCR beta nucleotide sequences was sequenced per donor, of which about 19% were non-productive.

The CDR3 has 16 amino acids, counting the end cysteine and phenylalanine. The kept DNA is CDR3 alone, 48 bases in frame from the first base. Via the germline V gene (reference sequence), CDR1 is LNHNV and CDR2 YYDKDF. V loses 4 bases at its end and J loses 7 bases; junction bases beyond the gene matches: 11. Broader findings and caveats from the paper: In a later analysis, TCR association rates were found to vary across HLA loci, with the most associated TCRs seen for DRB1 alleles and the fewest for HLA-C alleles. A few of the identified cytomegalovirus-associated TCR beta chains were confirmed in vitro to be specific for cytomegalovirus antigens. Around 16 rarely observed V segments, including chromosome 9 orphons, were excluded from the earlier analysis of 550 to 700 of the donors because counts were too low. A group of highly shared sequence variants was considered likely to be a technical artifact of the sequencing pipeline. An association between a missense DCLRE1C variant and V-gene and J-gene trimming of TCR beta chains was found in a later genetic analysis and replicated in an independent cohort. In a later genetic analysis, fewer N-insertions in productive TCRs were reported among donors in an Asian-associated ancestry cluster than the roughly 700-donor mean. The classifier was reported to diagnose cytomegalovirus status with high specificity and sensitivity in both the original and validation cohorts. Linkage disequilibrium might explain the correlated functional status among segregating V segments, but an unknown experimental factor could not be ruled out. This cohort had only TCR beta chains sequenced, and the lack of alpha or paired-chain data limited which features could be detected. Most CMV-associated TCR beta chains appeared to be HLA-restricted in a later analysis, and the HLA associations seemed to be driven largely by CMV exposure. A further reported finding was that TCR beta sequences accurately predicted the HLA-A and HLA-B alleles for most subjects in the first cohort. The only immune exposure information available for the cohort was CMV serostatus. A later analysis reported that several top co-occurrence clusters appeared linked to parvovirus B19, influenza, CMV and Epstein-Barr virus. Some IMGT-functional V segments, including TRBV6-2 and TRBV6-3, could not be distinguished by the 87-base-pair reads and were therefore excluded. In an earlier analysis of about 540 of the donors, most TCR beta V segments were observed in productive rearrangements about 87% or about 30% of the time, broadly matching IMGT annotations. The authors suggested that the approach could potentially be generalized to other disease states and immunological phenotypes. Assigning TCR associations to individual alleles was difficult when HLA alleles, especially DR and DQ, strongly co-occurred. Most TCR sequences were seen in very few donors, while some public TCRs were found in many individuals. In a later analysis, HLA-associated TCR beta chains were found to be more clonally expanded and to have lower generation probabilities than equally common non-associated chains. Roughly uniform sequencing depth across donors was assumed in presence/absence analyses, although this assumption may not hold. A total of about 150 TCR beta chains were listed by the study as associated with cytomegalovirus. At a false discovery rate of 0.05, a later analysis linked around 17,000 TCR beta sequences to specific HLA alleles. Because some donors lacked HLA typing at each locus, the association tests relied only on the typed subset.

The cohort consisted of 650 to 850 healthy bone marrow donors. All cohort members were sampled while nominally healthy, although unrecorded immune exposures were likely present. The donor was CMV seropositive and was included in the group of 289 seropositive cohort members. A peripheral blood sample was collected from each donor, and TCR beta sequencing was performed on peripheral blood mononuclear cells. The Qiagen DNeasy Blood Extraction Kit was used to extract genomic DNA from the blood cell samples. In the case of this clone: No cognate antigen has been identified for it. No clone much larger than this one lies a single base away; base qualities are absent.

Library preparation was by the immunoSEQ multiplex PCR assay. The multiplex PCR relied on a mix of 60 forward primers for TCR Vbeta segments and 13 reverse primers for TCR Jbeta segments. The CDR3 region of rearranged TCR beta genes was amplified from genomic DNA with a multiplex PCR assay. On the Illumina HiSeq System, the amplified TCR beta libraries were sequenced as 87-base-pair reads. As for the authors' bioinformatics: A later analysis counted about 80 million unique TCR beta chains across the 550 to 700 repertoires, and roughly 11 million of these chains were shared by at least two donors. A nearest-neighbor algorithm error-corrected the raw reads and collapsed the reads into unique sequences, merging closely related sequences to remove PCR and sequencing errors. CDR3 sequences were aligned to IMGT reference sequences to assign V, D and J gene segments. Each retained sequence needed at least a six-nucleotide match to both a V gene segment and a J gene segment. Rearrangements were classified as productive when the CDR3 lacked stop codons and remained in frame with V and J, and all other rearrangements were classified as non-productive. Following IMGT convention, CDR3 was defined as the stretch from the second conserved V-encoded cysteine to the conserved J-encoded phenylalanine. Sequences without an unambiguous match to a single V gene segment were excluded from the earlier analysis of over 500 of the donors. In an earlier analysis of approximately 500 of the donors, a V segment was called functional when productive rearrangements were above 56.7%, and segregating when the standard deviation between donors exceeded 5%. A statistical classification framework was built to diagnose cytomegalovirus status from the catalog of TCR beta chain sequences. In a later analysis, V and J genes were assigned by comparing TCR nucleotide sequences against IMGT/GENE-DB human TR gene sequences. A later analysis assigned CDR3 sequences and most-parsimonious VDJ recombination scenarios with the TCRdist pipeline. In a later analysis, each TCR beta chain was defined by its CDR3 amino acid sequence together with its V-gene family, and reads lacking a unique V-gene family were excluded. A later analysis removed nearly 600 highly shared, low-generation-probability nucleotide sequences to deal with suspected cross-contamination and a sequencing artifact. In a later analysis, a clonal expansion index was calculated for each public chain from normalized within-repertoire ranks of inferred template counts. In a later analysis, generation probabilities were computed using a VDJ recombination model fitted to out-of-frame rearrangements, and the results were checked against IGoR. A later analysis scored TCR-TCR, TCR-HLA and TCR-CMV co-occurrence with hypergeometric tests, applying a repertoire-size bias correction to TCR pairs. In a later analysis, false discovery rates were estimated by permuting HLA or CMV assignments 20 times. A later analysis grouped co-occurring TCRs with DBSCAN, adding TCRdist sequence similarity when clustering within HLA-allele-positive subsets. For co-occurrence clustering, repertoires with fewer than 30,000 or more than 120,000 public chains were excluded, along with 4 to 6 repertoires with anomalous nucleotide sharing. The table was pulled from immuneACCESS by TCRdb, which kept in-frame rearrangements only. Such tables lose some clones; where checked, under half of the loss comes from unresolved V genes, and the rest has no known cause. V and J calls plus clone size are reproduced from that table; the DNA served to infer D and trimming. The sample yields about 150,000 clones; around 75% were counted once. The ten largest account for over 9% of the sample.

Sequencing used PBMCs. The chain was built from TRBV15 and TRBJ2-1; 9 bases in between match TRBD1. This receptor was obtained from a man between 18 and 35 years old in good health and CMV-seropositive. Here is the DNA: TGTGCCACCAGCAACGTAGGGGGACAGGGAGTGAATGAGCAGTTCTTC. It specifies CATSNVGGQGVNEQFF.